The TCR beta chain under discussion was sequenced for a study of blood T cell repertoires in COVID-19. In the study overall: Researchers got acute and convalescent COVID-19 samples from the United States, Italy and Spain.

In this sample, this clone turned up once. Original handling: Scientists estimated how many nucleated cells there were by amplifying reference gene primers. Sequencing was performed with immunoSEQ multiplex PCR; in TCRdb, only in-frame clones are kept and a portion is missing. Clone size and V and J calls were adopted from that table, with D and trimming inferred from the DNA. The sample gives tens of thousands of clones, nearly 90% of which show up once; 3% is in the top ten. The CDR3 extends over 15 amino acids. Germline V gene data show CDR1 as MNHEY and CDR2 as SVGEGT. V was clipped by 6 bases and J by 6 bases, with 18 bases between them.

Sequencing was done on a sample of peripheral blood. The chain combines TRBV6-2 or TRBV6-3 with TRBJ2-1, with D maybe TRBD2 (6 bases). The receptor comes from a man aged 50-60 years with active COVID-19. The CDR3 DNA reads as TGTGCCAGCAGCCGGGACTCCCGGATCAGCAATGAGCAGTTCTTC. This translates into CASSRDSRISNEQFF.